Below are 9 T cell receptor beta chains sequenced from a single sample in a study of blood T cell repertoires in COVID-19. The protocol was immunoSEQ multiplex PCR, while the TCRdb copy is restricted to in-frame clones and leaves out a portion. The table lists more than 250,000 clones, about nine tenths of them singletons. Sequencing was done on a sample of PBMCs or T cells enriched from blood (not recorded which). The source is a woman aged 18-29 years who had recovered from COVID-19.

CDR3: CASSIRTGTGGTEAFF. CDR3 sequence (DNA): TGTGCCAGTAGCATAAGGACCGGGACAGGGGGCACTGAAGCTTTCTTT. V and J are TRBV19 and TRBJ1-1, with 11 bases fitting TRBD1. Unmatched junction bases numbered 10, after V lost 6 bases and J lost 4 bases. The CDR3 runs 16 residues. Germline V gene sequence: CDR1 LNHDA, CDR2 SQIVND (reference sequence).

The chain joins TRBV28 to TRBJ2-7, with a weak D call TRBD1 (5 bases). CDR1 and CDR2 (germline): MDHEN, SYDVKM. The CDR3 is 15 residues long. V lost 6 bases and J 0 bases, leaving 15 bases between the germline ends. The chain's CDR3 is CASRPTGLGSYEQYF. DNA for the CDR3: TGTGCCAGCAGACCCACAGGATTGGGCTCCTACGAGCAGTACTTC.

This clone was recorded once. The chain is built from TRBV5-1 and TRBJ2-5; 12 positions match TRBD2. The CDR3 covers 16 residues. V was pared by 4 bases and J by 4 bases, with 8 bases of the junction left unmatched. Germline loops: CDR1 SGHRS, CDR2 YFSETQ. The CDR3 is CASSPGLAGRGETQYF. DNA of the CDR3: TGCGCCAGCAGCCCAGGACTAGCGGGGAGGGGAGAGACCCAGTACTTC. The variable domain in full, completed from reference TRBV5-1 and TRBJ2-5, reads KAGVTQTPRYLIKTRGQQVTLSCSPISGHRSVSWYQQTPGQGLQFLFEYFSETQRNKGNFPGRFSGRQFSNSRSEMNVSTLELGDSALYLCASSPGLAGRGETQYFGPGTRLLVL.

This clone was detected only once. This chain links TRBV3-1 (or the pseudogene TRBV3-2) with TRBJ2-7, with 8 bases that match TRBD1. CDR3 size: 14 residues. The ends lost 4 bases at V and 5 bases at J; junction bases unmatched: 7. Looked up from germline, CDR1 is LGHDT and CDR2 is YNNKEL (reference sequence). Written as DNA, the CDR3 is TGTGCCAGCAGCCCCAGACAGGGGATCCACGAGCAGTACTTC. This codes for CASSPRQGIHEQYF.

V is TRBV3-1 (or the pseudogene TRBV3-2) and J is TRBJ1-2; 10 bases fit TRBD1. Germline V gene lookup returns CDR1 LGHDT and CDR2 YNNKEL (reference sequence). After removal of 2 bases from V and 7 bases from J, the junction contained 7 bases not matched to a gene. CDR3 length: 15 amino acids. CDR3 sequence (DNA): TGTGCCAGCAGCCAAAGACCCGGGACAGGGGCTGGCTACACCTTC. Encoded protein: CASSQRPGTGAGYTF.

The V call is TRBV5-8, the J call TRBJ2-7; 10 bases match TRBD1. The CDR3 runs to 14 residues. CDR1 and CDR2 from the germline V gene are SGHTS and YDEGEE. V gave up 3 bases and J gave up 6 bases; unmatched junction bases: 6. The CDR3 region has the DNA TGTGCCAGCAGCTGGGACAGGGGAAGTGTCGAGCAGTACTTC. It specifies CASSWDRGSVEQYF. Based on the CDR3 plus reference TRBV5-8 and TRBJ2-7, the full variable domain is EAGVTQSPTHLIKTRGQQATLRCSPISGHTSVYWYQQALGLGLQFLLWYDEGEERNRGNFPPRFSGRQFPNYSSELNVNALELEDSALYLCASSWDRGSVEQYFGPGTRLTVT.

The V and J genes are TRBV5-6 and TRBJ1-5, with D hard to call. Trimming stripped 3 bases from V and 7 bases from J, with 17 bases between. CDR1 and CDR2 from the germline V gene are SGHDT and YYEEEE. This CDR3 has 15 amino acids. CDR3 DNA sequence: TGTGCCAGCAGCTCTAAGCGGGGTGATCTCCAGCCCCAGCATTTT. It specifies CASSSKRGDLQPQHF.

The V gene is TRBV5-1, the J gene TRBJ2-1; 8 bases are shared with TRBD2. The CDR3 is made up of 18 amino acids. The V and J ends lost 4 bases and 7 bases, in that order; junction bases with no gene match: 19. The germline V gene has CDR1 SGHRS and CDR2 YFSETQ. CDR3 sequence (DNA): TGCGCCAGCAGCCCTCGACCCGATAGCGGGGAACACCGGAATGAGCAGTTCTTC. It specifies CASSPRPDSGEHRNEQFF.

The rearrangement uses TRBV3-1 (or the pseudogene TRBV3-2) and TRBJ2-7; 9 nucleotides agree with TRBD2. Germline trimming cut 0 bases from V and 7 bases from J; bases unmatched to any gene: 4. CDR1 is LGHDT and CDR2 is YNNKEL in the germline V gene (reference sequence). The CDR3 has 14 amino acids. The CDR3 bases are TGTGCCAGCAGCCAAGATAGGCTAGCGGGGGAGCAGTACTTC. This gives the protein CASSQDRLAGEQYF.